This entry features one T cell receptor (beta chain) sequence. Its target is not known. From RNA transcripts, TCR beta CDR3 regions were amplified. First-round RT-PCR with HTBI primers amplified the TCR CDR3 region. Each CDR3 protein gets one entry after TCRdb re-called the multiplex PCR reads with MiXCR. The sample records some 550,000 distinct CDR3 sequences, about a sixth being singletons. This record belongs to a study of T cells in Graves' hyperthyroidism and ophthalmopathy. Findings and limits, study-wide: Blood also held most thyroid clonotypes expanded beyond 0.001.

CDR3 size: 15 residues. CDR1 is SEHNR and CDR2 is FQNEAQ in the germline V gene (reference sequence). Trimming left V 8 bases short and J 2 bases short, with 17 bases between. The sequence derives from a woman between 40 and 50 years old with Graves' ophthalmopathy. The source material was blood. The chain joins TRBV7-9 to TRBJ2-3; a weak D match, TRBD1 (5 bases). The CDR3 here is CASLPRDPPTDTQYF. The CDR3 nucleotides are TGTGCCAGCCTCCCCAGGGATCCCCCCACAGATACGCAGTATTTT. The full variable domain, in which reference TRBV7-9 and TRBJ2-3 provide the parts outside the CDR3, is DTGVSQNPRHKITKRGQNVTFRCDPISEHNRLYWYRQTLGQGPEFLTYFQNEAQLEKSRLLSDRFSAERPKGSFSTLEIQRTEQGDSAMYLCASLPRDPPTDTQYFGPGTRLTVL.